The 27 T cell receptor beta chains below were found in one sample sequenced in a study of blood T cell repertoires in COVID-19. Data came from immunoSEQ multiplex PCR; TCRdb stores just in-frame clones and leaves some out. The profile shows approximately 150,000 clones, about 80% of them singletons. The sample taken for sequencing was peripheral blood. Source of these receptors: a man in his 70s who had recovered from COVID-19.

The rearrangement links TRBV6-1 to TRBJ1-6; 8 bases align to TRBD1. V was clipped by 2 bases and J by 9 bases; unmatched bases: 6. The CDR3 is 15 residues long. Germline loops: CDR1 MNHNS, CDR2 SASEGT. CDR3 residues: CASSERGTGISPLHF. The CDR3 coding sequence is TGTGCCAGCAGTGAAAGGGGGACAGGTATTTCACCCCTCCACTTT.

The chain is built from TRBV4-1 and TRBJ2-7; tentative D call: TRBD2 (6 bases). Trimming stripped 4 bases from V and 2 bases from J, with 12 bases between. CDR1 is MGHRA, CDR2 YSYEKL, per germline. The CDR3 has 14 amino acids. This chain's CDR3 is CASSPGGGTYEQYF. The CDR3 nucleotides are TGCGCCAGCAGCCCGGGTGGCGGGACCTACGAGCAGTACTTC.

The rearrangement uses TRBV7-2 and TRBJ2-1; possible D gene TRBD2, 5 bases. CDR1 SGHTA and CDR2 FQGNSA come from the germline V gene. V was pared by 5 bases and J by 2 bases, with 19 bases between. The CDR3 spans 17 residues. Here the CDR3 reads CASSPGERAPTYNEQFF. The CDR3 nucleotides read TGTGCCAGCAGCCCCGGTGAGAGGGCCCCAACCTACAATGAGCAGTTCTTC.

The V call is TRBV5-8, the J call TRBJ2-3, with TRBD2 identical over 11 bases. Unmatched junction bases numbered 4, after V lost 5 bases and J lost 2 bases. This CDR3 spans 15 amino acids. The V gene's germline CDR1 is SGHTS and CDR2 YDEGEE. CDR3 bases: TGTGCCAGCAGGGGGACTAGCGGACTCACAGATACGCAGTATTTT. This encodes CASRGTSGLTDTQYF. Full variable domain (rest looked up from reference TRBV5-8 and TRBJ2-3): EAGVTQSPTHLIKTRGQQATLRCSPISGHTSVYWYQQALGLGLQFLLWYDEGEERNRGNFPPRFSGRQFPNYSSELNVNALELEDSALYLCASRGTSGLTDTQYFGPGTRLTVL.

This clone was detected many times. V and J are TRBV11-2 and TRBJ2-7; TRBD2 might be the D (5 bases). The CDR3 consists of 12 residues. V gave up 3 bases and J gave up 6 bases, with 9 bases separating them. The V gene's germline CDR1 is SGHAT and CDR2 FQNNGV. The CDR3 protein is CASSLARGEQYF. CDR3 coding DNA: TGTGCCAGCAGCTTGGCCCGGGGCGAGCAGTACTTC.

The V call is TRBV19, the J call TRBJ2-7; 7 positions match TRBD2. J lost 4 bases, V lost 9 bases, and 9 bases had no gene match. From germline, CDR1 is LNHDA and CDR2 SQIVND (reference sequence). The CDR3 runs to 13 residues. CDR3 sequence (DNA): TGTGCCAGCCGCGAAGCGGGATGGTACGAGCAGTACTTC. Residues: CASREAGWYEQYF.

The CDR3 protein is CASVPGKNTGELFF. The CDR3 DNA sequence: TGTGCTAGCGTGCCAGGGAAGAACACCGGGGAGCTGTTTTTT. The V call is TRBV12-5, the J call TRBJ2-2; maybe TRBD1 (5 bases). Germline V CDR1 and CDR2: LGHNT, FRNRAP. V gave up 9 bases and J gave up 1 base, with 12 bases separating them. The CDR3 runs 14 residues.

V is TRBV27 and J is TRBJ2-7; 8 bases map to TRBD2. The length of the CDR3 is 15 residues. Germline CDR1 and CDR2: MNHEY and SMNVEV (reference sequence). The J segment lost 2 bases and the V segment lost 5 bases, leaving 8 bases of the junction unmatched. CDR3 nucleotides: TGTGCCAGCAGTCTCAGACTAGCGATAGCCTACGAGCAGTACTTC. Protein sequence: CASSLRLAIAYEQYF.

The rearrangement joins TRBV5-1 to TRBJ2-4; possibly TRBD2 for D (6 bases). The germline V gene encodes CDR1 SGHRS and CDR2 YFSETQ. The CDR3 is made up of 17 amino acids. Between the trimmed V and J ends, which lost 3 bases and 8 bases, there was a span of 24 bases. Here the CDR3 reads CASSWGTATTILDIQYF. The CDR3 DNA sequence: TGCGCCAGCAGCTGGGGGACTGCCACGACCATTCTAGACATTCAGTACTTC.

This clone has a handful of counts. This rearrangement joins TRBV7-9 to TRBJ1-2, with unresolved D. This CDR3 spans 14 amino acids. Germline V gives CDR1 SEHNR, CDR2 FQNEAQ (reference sequence). V was cut by 5 bases and J by 2 bases, with 12 bases left in between. The CDR3 region is CASSTPTENYGYTF. The DNA of the CDR3 is TGTGCCAGCAGCACACCGACTGAGAACTATGGCTACACCTTC.

The J gene is TRBJ2-7, the V gene TRBV11-2, with TRBD2 matching over 10 bases. CDR1 and CDR2 (germline): SGHAT, FQNNGV. CDR3 length: 15 residues. The V gene end was trimmed by 6 bases and the J gene end by 6 bases; junction bases not matched to a gene: 11. The CDR3 DNA reads as TGTGCCAGCAGTTCCCTAAAGCGGGAGGGCGGCGAGCAGTACTTC. It codes for CASSSLKREGGEQYF.

This clone was counted a single time. The chain uses TRBV10-1 and TRBJ2-3; 12 bases are shared with TRBD2. Germline lookup yields CDR1 WNHNN and CDR2 SYGVQD (reference sequence). The J segment lost 3 bases and the V segment lost 0 bases, leaving 7 bases of the junction unmatched. This CDR3 has 18 amino acids. The CDR3 protein is CASSESLAGGPQTDTQYF. DNA for the CDR3: TGCGCCAGCAGTGAGTCGCTAGCGGGAGGGCCTCAGACAGATACGCAGTATTTT.

There are a few counts of this clone. This sample also contains other DNA sequences that code for the same CDR3. The chain uses TRBV6-5 and TRBJ2-7; 11 bases fit TRBD2. The CDR3 contains 15 residues. Germline lookup yields CDR1 MNHEY and CDR2 SVGAGI. The V gene end was trimmed by 2 bases and the J gene end by 0 bases; junction bases not matched to a gene: 0. CDR3 residues: CASSYTSGSSYEQYF. The DNA for the CDR3 is TGTGCCAGCAGTTACACTAGCGGGAGCTCCTACGAGCAGTACTTC.

This sequence joins TRBV5-6 and TRBJ2-7, with TRBD2 matching 8 bases. The CDR3 totals 14 residues. The V gene end was trimmed by 4 bases and the J gene end by 4 bases; junction bases not matched to a gene: 7. From germline, CDR1 is SGHDT and CDR2 YYEEEE. For the CDR3, the DNA is TGTGCCAGCAGCGTAGGGACTAGAAGTTACGAGCAGTACTTC. As protein: CASSVGTRSYEQYF.

This clone was counted only a few times. CDR3: CASSWFSGTVDSPLHF. CDR3 in DNA: TGTGCCAGCAGTTGGTTTAGCGGGACAGTCGATTCACCCCTCCACTTT. The gene calls are TRBV6-2 or TRBV6-3 and TRBJ1-6; 7 bases fit TRBD1. CDR1 and CDR2 (germline): MNHEY, SVGEGT. The CDR3 consists of 16 residues. V trimming: 4 bases; J trimming: 8 bases; junction bases outside the gene matches: 11.

V and J are TRBV12-5 and TRBJ1-1; D not resolved. The V end lost 4 bases, the J end lost 0 bases, and 6 bases lay between the germline ends. The CDR3 covers 13 residues. From germline, CDR1 is LGHNT and CDR2 FRNRAP. The CDR3 DNA follows: TGTGCTAGTGGTTCGGGTTTGAACACTGAAGCTTTCTTT. This translates into CASGSGLNTEAFF.

This clone appeared a few times. The chain has TRBV11-2 and TRBJ1-5; weak D call: TRBD1 (6 bases). Trimming stripped 6 bases from V and 4 bases from J, with 13 bases between. This CDR3 comprises 14 residues. Germline CDR1 and CDR2: SGHAT and FQNNGV. The CDR3 nucleotides are TGTGCCAGCAGTTTTAGTGGACAGAATCAGCCCCAGCATTTT. This gives the protein CASSFSGQNQPQHF.

The chain is built from TRBV9 and TRBJ2-1, with 10 bases that match TRBD1. Unmatched junction bases numbered 7, after V lost 4 bases and J lost 9 bases. Germline V gene sequence: CDR1 SGDLS, CDR2 YYNGEE. The CDR3 runs 14 residues. The CDR3 sequence is CASSISGTGAEQFF. CDR3 nucleotides: TGTGCCAGCAGCATCTCCGGGACAGGGGCTGAGCAGTTCTTC.

The V call is TRBV5-1, the J call TRBJ2-1; possible D gene TRBD2, 6 bases. The CDR3 has 20 residues. Germline loops: CDR1 SGHRS, CDR2 YFSETQ. The germline V and J ends were trimmed by 4 bases and 0 bases, with 26 bases remaining between them. The CDR3, as DNA: TGCGCCAGCAGCGCCCGTGGAGAGGGAGGCTCTTGGAGCTCCTACAATGAGCAGTTCTTC. Its protein product is CASSARGEGGSWSSYNEQFF.

V usage is TRBV29-1 and J usage is TRBJ2-7, with TRBD2 as a possible D gene (5 bases). V gave up 3 bases and J gave up 7 bases, with 13 bases separating them. Germline V gene data show CDR1 as SQVTM and CDR2 as ANQGSEA. The CDR3 sequence is 12 residues long. CDR3 region: CSVELLRGEQYF. For the CDR3, the DNA is TGCAGCGTTGAGCTGCTTCGGGGTGAGCAGTACTTC.

V usage is TRBV4-1 and J usage is TRBJ1-1; D is perhaps TRBD1 (5 bases). Trimming stripped 0 bases from V and 0 bases from J, with 11 bases between. CDR3 length: 16 amino acids. Germline CDR1 reads MGHRA; CDR2 reads YSYEKL. The CDR3 region is CASSQDQGVMNTEAFF. The CDR3 bases are TGCGCCAGCAGCCAAGATCAAGGGGTTATGAACACTGAAGCTTTCTTT.

This clone was seen at least ten times. The same CDR3 can be traced to other DNA sequences in this sample. This sequence joins TRBV27 and TRBJ2-7, with 9 positions matching TRBD2. CDR3 size: 14 residues. Looked up from germline, CDR1 is MNHEY and CDR2 is SMNVEV (reference sequence). J gave up 4 bases and V 3 bases, and 4 bases lay outside the gene matches. CDR3 loop: CASSFKAGGYEQYF. As DNA, the CDR3 is TGTGCCAGCAGTTTTAAAGCGGGAGGTTACGAGCAGTACTTC.

There are many counts of this clone. This CDR3 reads CASSSTQGARYGYTF. DNA for the CDR3: TGTGCCAGCAGCTCAACCCAGGGGGCTCGGTATGGCTACACCTTC. The chain joins TRBV11-2 to TRBJ1-2; TRBD1 matches 8 bases. V dropped 4 bases and J dropped 5; count of bases not matched to a gene: 9. CDR3 size: 15 residues. CDR1 SGHAT and CDR2 FQNNGV come from the germline V gene.

The rearrangement joins TRBV4-3 to TRBJ2-3; TRBD2 aligns across 10 bases. The CDR3 consists of 17 residues. V lost 0 bases to trimming and J lost 2 bases; unmatched junction nucleotides: 5. Looked up from germline, CDR1 is LGHNA and CDR2 is YSLEER. The CDR3 region is CASSQDSTSGNTDTQYF. The CDR3 DNA follows: TGCGCCAGCAGCCAAGATAGCACTAGCGGGAACACAGATACGCAGTATTTT.

The V gene is TRBV12-5, the J gene TRBJ2-7; TRBD1 aligns across 7 bases. The CDR3 extends over 14 amino acids. The V and J ends lost 4 bases and 2 bases, in that order; junction bases with no gene match: 5. Germline V lookup: CDR1 LGHNT, CDR2 FRNRAP. CDR3 bases: TGTGCTAGTGGTTCGCCGACAGGGCCCTACGAGCAGTACTTC. Translating it yields CASGSPTGPYEQYF.

Remarks on this clone: The sample carries other DNA sequences with the same CDR3. The V gene is TRBV18, the J gene TRBJ2-2, with D possibly TRBD1 on 5 matching bases. Trimming left V 3 bases short and J 1 base short, with 6 bases between. The V gene's germline CDR1 is KGHSH and CDR2 LQKENI. This CDR3 spans 14 amino acids. Here the CDR3 reads CASSPRENTGELFF. The CDR3, as DNA: TGTGCCAGCTCACCCAGGGAGAACACCGGGGAGCTGTTTTTT.

The V gene is TRBV11-2, the J gene TRBJ2-1; D perhaps matches TRBD2 (6 bases). With 6 bases removed from V and 8 bases from J, the gap between germline ends came to 17 bases. Looked up from germline, CDR1 is SGHAT and CDR2 is FQNNGV. The CDR3 is made up of 14 amino acids. The DNA of the CDR3 is TGTGCCAGCAGGGGGGAGGTCCATGGCGATGAGCAGTTCTTC. Protein product: CASRGEVHGDEQFF.